The 9 T cell receptor beta chains below come from one sample, sequenced in a study of OX40 agonist ivuxolimab in advanced cancers. Some clones are missing from TCRdb's copy, which holds only in-frame ones; the method was immunoSEQ multiplex PCR. The sample records some 21,000 clones, roughly 91% being singletons. The sample here was CD4+ or CD8+ T cells sorted from blood, taken in a trial of the OX40 agonist ivuxolimab. These receptors all come from an adult with an advanced solid tumor such as melanoma, head and neck, liver or kidney cancer.

V usage is TRBV9 and J usage is TRBJ2-1; 14 bases line up with TRBD2. This CDR3 is built from 17 residues. Trimming removed 6 bases from V and 0 bases from J; junction bases left unmatched: 5. The germline V gene encodes CDR1 SGDLS and CDR2 YYNGEE. The CDR3 here is CASTGLAGGSSYNEQFF. The DNA for the CDR3 is TGTGCCAGCACCGGACTAGCGGGGGGAAGCTCCTACAATGAGCAGTTCTTC.

The genes are TRBV18 and TRBJ2-2; 7 bases map to TRBD1. CDR1 KGHSH and CDR2 LQKENI come from the germline V gene. V lost 3 bases, J lost 0 bases, and 4 bases stayed unmatched. This CDR3 is built from 16 residues. CDR3 in DNA: TGTGCCAGCTCACCCTTGGACAGGACGAACACCGGGGAGCTGTTTTTT. Translating gives CASSPLDRTNTGELFF.

In DNA, the CDR3 is TGTGCCAGCAGTTTATTGGGATCCGGGGAGCTGTTTTTT. Its translation: CASSLLGSGELFF. V and J are TRBV28 and TRBJ2-2; no firm D call. This CDR3 has 13 residues. The ends were cut back, 1 base at V and 6 bases at J, with 6 bases in the middle. In germline, CDR1 is MDHEN, CDR2 SYDVKM. Variable domain in full (rest from reference TRBV28 and TRBJ2-2): DVKVTQSSRYLVKRTGEKVFLECVQDMDHENMFWYRQDPGLGLRLIYFSYDVKMKEKGDIPEGYSVSREKKERFSLILESASTNQTSMYLCASSLLGSGELFFGEGSRLTVL.

This clone appeared a single time. The CDR3 DNA reads as TGTGCCAGCAGTGACTCAACGGCGGGAGGCTTCTACGAGCAGTACTTC. It translates to CASSDSTAGGFYEQYF. The chain combines TRBV6-4 with TRBJ2-7, with 8 positions matching TRBD2. The CDR3 spans 16 residues. The V and J ends lost 0 bases and 3 bases, in that order; junction bases with no gene match: 7. Germline CDR1 MRHNA, CDR2 SNTAGT.

Here the CDR3 DNA reads TGTGCCAGCAGTTGGGGACAGGGGGCCGGGGCCAACGTCCTGACTTTC. It is translated as CASSWGQGAGANVLTF. The J gene is TRBJ2-6, the V gene TRBV6-5; 12 bases fit TRBD1. Germline loops: CDR1 MNHEY, CDR2 SVGAGI. The V and J ends lost 4 bases and 4 bases, in that order; junction bases with no gene match: 2. CDR3 length: 16 residues.

This clone was observed a few times. The rearrangement joins TRBV2 to TRBJ2-1; D possibly corresponds to TRBD2 (6 bases). Trimming left V 3 bases short and J 3 bases short, with 9 bases between. The CDR3 contains 14 residues. The V gene's germline CDR1 is SNHLY and CDR2 FYNNEI. The CDR3 nucleotides read TGTGCCAGCAGTGACGGGGGTAGCTACAATGAGCAGTTCTTC. It is translated as CASSDGGSYNEQFF.

This clone was detected a few times. The chain employs TRBV5-1 and TRBJ1-2; tentatively, D is TRBD1 (5 bases). The CDR3 runs 12 residues. Germline assignment: CDR1 SGHRS and CDR2 YFSETQ. V lost 0 bases and J lost 6, with 6 bases in between. In DNA, the CDR3 is TGCGCCAGCAGCTTGGGAGGGGATGGCTACACCTTC. This encodes CASSLGGDGYTF.

The chain joins TRBV11-3 to TRBJ1-2; possible D gene TRBD1, 5 bases. The CDR3 is 14 residues long. The germline CDR1 and CDR2 sequences are SGHNT and YENEEA. Between the trimmed V and J ends, which lost 2 bases and 4 bases, there was a span of 11 bases. CDR3 region: CASSLREGTYGYTF. The CDR3 DNA is TGTGCCAGCAGCTTACGGGAGGGGACCTATGGCTACACCTTC. The full variable domain, rest sourced from reference TRBV11-3 and TRBJ1-2, is EAGVVQSPRYKIIEKKQPVAFWCNPISGHNTLYWYLQNLGQGPELLIRYENEEAVDDSQLPKDRFSAERLKGVDSTLKIQPAELGDSAVYLCASSLREGTYGYTFGSGTRLTVV.

The V and J genes are TRBV9 and TRBJ2-5; D uncertain. Germline values: CDR1 SGDLS, CDR2 YYNGEE. The CDR3 contains 13 residues. V lost 1 base, J lost 5 bases, and 9 bases lay in between. The CDR3 region is CASSVSAEETQYF. Here the CDR3 DNA reads TGTGCCAGCAGCGTATCCGCGGAGGAGACCCAGTACTTC.